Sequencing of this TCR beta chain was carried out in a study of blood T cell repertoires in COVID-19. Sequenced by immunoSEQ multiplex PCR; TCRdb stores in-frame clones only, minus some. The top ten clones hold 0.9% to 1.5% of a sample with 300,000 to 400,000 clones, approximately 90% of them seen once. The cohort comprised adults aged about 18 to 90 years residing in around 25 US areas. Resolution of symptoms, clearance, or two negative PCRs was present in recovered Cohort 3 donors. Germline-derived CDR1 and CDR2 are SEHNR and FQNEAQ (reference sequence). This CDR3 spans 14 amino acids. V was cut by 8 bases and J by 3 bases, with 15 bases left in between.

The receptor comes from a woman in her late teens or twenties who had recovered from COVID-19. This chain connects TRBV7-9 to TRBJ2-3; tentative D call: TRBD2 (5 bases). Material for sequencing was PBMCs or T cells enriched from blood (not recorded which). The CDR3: CASGETKGTDTQYF. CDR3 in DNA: TGTGCCAGCGGGGAGACCAAAGGGACAGATACGCAGTATTTT.